This T cell receptor beta chain was sequenced in a study of blood T cell repertoires in COVID-19. Overall study context: Acute and convalescent COVID-19 samples came from the United States, Italy and Spain. PBMCs, B-cell-depleted T cells, or T cells provided the cDNA or gDNA that made up the material.

CDR1 is MNHEY, CDR2 SVGEGT, per germline. CDR3 length equals 13 residues. V was shortened by 0 bases and J by 6 bases, with 6 bases between the two germline ends. In the source study's methods: Nucleated cell counts were estimated from reference gene primer amplification. TCRdb's table, derived via immunoSEQ multiplex PCR, lists solely in-frame clones and lacks some. V, J and clone size reflect that table, while D and trimming were determined from the DNA. Of 65,000 to 70,000 clones in the sample, 85% were seen once. Material for sequencing was peripheral blood. The genes are TRBV6-2 or TRBV6-3 and TRBJ2-1; unclear D gene. This TCR derives from a man aged 80 or over with acute or convalescent COVID-19. The CDR3, as DNA: TGTGCCAGCAGTTACTCGGGCTCCAATGAGCAGTTCTTC. Its protein is CASSYSGSNEQFF.